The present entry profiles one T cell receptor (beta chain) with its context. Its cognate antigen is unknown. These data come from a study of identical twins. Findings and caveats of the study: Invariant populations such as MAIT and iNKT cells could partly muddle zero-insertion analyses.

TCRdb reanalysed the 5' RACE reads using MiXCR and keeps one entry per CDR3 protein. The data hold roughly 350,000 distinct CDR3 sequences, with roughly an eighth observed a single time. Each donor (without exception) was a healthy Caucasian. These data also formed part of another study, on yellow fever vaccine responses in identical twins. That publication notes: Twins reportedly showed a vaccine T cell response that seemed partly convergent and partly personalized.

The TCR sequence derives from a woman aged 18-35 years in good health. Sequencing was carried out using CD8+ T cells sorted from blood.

The CDR3 DNA reads as TGTGCCAGCTCACCTCACAATTATCAGCCCCAGCATTTT. This gives the protein CASSPHNYQPQHF. The chain recombines TRBV18 with TRBJ1-5; D unclear. Trimming shortened V by 3 bases and J by 5 bases, and 8 bases separated the two germline ends. The CDR3 is 13 residues long. The germline V gene encodes CDR1 KGHSH and CDR2 LQKENI.